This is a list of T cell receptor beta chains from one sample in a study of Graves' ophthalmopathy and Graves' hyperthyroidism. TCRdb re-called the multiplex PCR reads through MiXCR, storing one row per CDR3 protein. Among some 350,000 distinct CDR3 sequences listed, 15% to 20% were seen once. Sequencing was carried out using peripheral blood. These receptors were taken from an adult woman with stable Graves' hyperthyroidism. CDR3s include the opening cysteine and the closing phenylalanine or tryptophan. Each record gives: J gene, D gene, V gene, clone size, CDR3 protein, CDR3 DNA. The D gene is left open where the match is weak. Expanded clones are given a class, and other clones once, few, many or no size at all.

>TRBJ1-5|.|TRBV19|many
CASSKPQGGGQPQHF
TGTGCCAGTAGTAAACCACAGGGTGGAGGCCAGCCCCAGCATTTT
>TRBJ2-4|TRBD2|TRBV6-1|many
CASSEVTGRVESKNIKYF
TGTGCCAGCAGTGAAGTTACGGGGAGGGTGGAATCCAAAAACATTAAGTACTTC
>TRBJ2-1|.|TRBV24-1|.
CATSDSQGYYNEQFF
TGTGCCACCAGTGACTCCCAGGGCTACTACAATGAGCAGTTCTTC
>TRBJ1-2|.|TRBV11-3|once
CASSLAARNYGYTF
TGTGCCAGCAGTTTAGCAGCCCGAAACTATGGCTACACCTTC
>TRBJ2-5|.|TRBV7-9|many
CASSPQWVEETQYF
TGTGCCAGCAGCCCGCAATGGGTTGAAGAGACCCAGTACTTC
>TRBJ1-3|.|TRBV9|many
CASSVLPSGDGNTIYF
TGTGCCAGCAGCGTTTTACCCTCCGGAGATGGAAACACCATATATTTT
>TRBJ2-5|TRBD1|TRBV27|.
CASSGTGAQETQYF
TGTGCCAGCAGTGGCACAGGGGCCCAAGAGACCCAGTACTTC
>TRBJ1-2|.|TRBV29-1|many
CSVSGRYGYTF
TGCAGCGTCAGCGGACGGTATGGCTACACCTTC
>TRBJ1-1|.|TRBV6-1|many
CASSVAGAEAFF
TGTGCCAGCAGTGTAGCCGGGGCTGAAGCTTTCTTT
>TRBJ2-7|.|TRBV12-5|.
CASGVTGYNEQYF
TGTGCTAGTGGTGTTACAGGGTACAACGAGCAGTACTTC
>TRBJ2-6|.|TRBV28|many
CASSLVSGDGANVLTF
TGTGCCAGCAGTTTAGTTTCGGGGGATGGGGCCAACGTCCTGACTTTC
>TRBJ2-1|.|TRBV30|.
CAWGRGTMNEQFF
TGTGCCTGGGGGAGGGGGACAATGAATGAGCAGTTCTTC
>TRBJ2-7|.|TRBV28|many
CASSAGQTKYYEQYF
TGTGCCAGCAGTGCCGGACAGACTAAATATTACGAGCAGTACTTC
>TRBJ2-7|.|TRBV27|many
CASSRKIWDYEQYF
TGTGCCAGCAGTCGTAAGATCTGGGACTACGAGCAGTACTTC
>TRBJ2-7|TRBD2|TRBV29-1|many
CSVMTSGSYEQYF
TGCAGCGTAATGACTAGCGGTTCCTACGAGCAGTACTTC
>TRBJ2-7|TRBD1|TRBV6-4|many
CASSDTSGTGYYEQYF
TGTGCCAGCAGTGACACGTCCGGGACAGGGTACTACGAGCAGTACTTC
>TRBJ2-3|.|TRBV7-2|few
CASSLAFVFGTQYF
TGTGCCAGCAGCTTAGCTTTCGTGTTCGGTACGCAGTATTTT
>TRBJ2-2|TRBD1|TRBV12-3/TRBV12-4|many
CASSRRQGRNTGELFF
TGTGCCAGCAGCCGTAGACAGGGAAGGAACACCGGGGAGCTGTTTTTT
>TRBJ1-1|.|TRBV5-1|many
CASSPIVGSMNTEAFF
TGCGCCAGCAGTCCGATTGTGGGTTCCATGAACACTGAAGCTTTCTTT
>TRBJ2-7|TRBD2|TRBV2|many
CASRPMPLRGRYSYEQYF
TGTGCCAGCAGACCCATGCCCCTTCGCGGGAGGTACTCCTACGAGCAGTACTTC
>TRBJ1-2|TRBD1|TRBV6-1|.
CASKNRGLYGYTF
TGTGCCAGCAAGAACAGGGGACTCTATGGCTACACCTTC
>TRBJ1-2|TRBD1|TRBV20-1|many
CSAGLGQGIYGYTF
TGCAGTGCTGGACTGGGACAGGGCATCTATGGCTACACCTTC
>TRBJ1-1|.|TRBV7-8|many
CASSGSYDTEAFF
TGTGCCAGCAGCGGATCCTATGACACTGAAGCTTTCTTT
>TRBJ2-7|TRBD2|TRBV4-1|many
CASSQPTSGSSYEQYF
TGCGCCAGCAGCCAGCCGACTAGCGGGAGTTCCTACGAGCAGTACTTC
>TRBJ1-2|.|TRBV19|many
CASMKAGRAVGPYGYTF
TGTGCCAGTATGAAGGCGGGGAGGGCCGTCGGTCCCTATGGCTACACCTTC
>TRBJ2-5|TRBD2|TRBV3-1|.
CASTSSGSGETQYF
TGTGCCAGCACCTCTAGCGGGAGCGGGGAGACCCAGTACTTC
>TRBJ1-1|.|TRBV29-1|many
CSVEEVGRAFF
TGCAGCGTTGAAGAAGTTGGGAGAGCTTTCTTT
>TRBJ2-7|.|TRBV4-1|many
CASSQGDTAYEQYF
TGCGCCAGCAGCCAAGGGGACACCGCCTACGAGCAGTACTTC
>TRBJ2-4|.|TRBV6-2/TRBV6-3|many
CASSHTPGHFIGVEEGIKYF
TGTGCCAGCAGCCACACCCCCGGACATTTTATTGGGGTGGAAGAGGGCATTAAGTACTTC
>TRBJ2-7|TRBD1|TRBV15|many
CATSRDQGTVYEQYF
TGTGCCACCAGCAGAGATCAAGGGACAGTCTACGAGCAGTACTTC
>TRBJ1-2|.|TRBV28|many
CASSLSGRAYGYTF
TGTGCCAGCAGTCTCTCGGGGAGGGCCTATGGCTACACCTTC
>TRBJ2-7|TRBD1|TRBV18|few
CASSTGQGIYEQYF
TGTGCCAGCTCAACGGGACAGGGGATCTACGAGCAGTACTTC
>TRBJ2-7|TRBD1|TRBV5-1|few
CASSFDGQGQRWSEQYF
TGCGCCAGCAGCTTTGACGGACAGGGGCAACGATGGTCCGAGCAGTACTTC
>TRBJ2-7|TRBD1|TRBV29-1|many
CSVEDPGQGGNEQYF
TGCAGCGTTGAAGATCCCGGACAGGGGGGGAACGAGCAGTACTTC
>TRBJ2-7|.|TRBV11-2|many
CASSFLVAFGSYEQYF
TGTGCCAGCAGCTTTTTGGTAGCGTTTGGCTCCTACGAGCAGTACTTC
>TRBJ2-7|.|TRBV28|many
CASSVNSYEQYF
TGTGCCAGCAGTGTCAACAGCTACGAGCAGTACTTC
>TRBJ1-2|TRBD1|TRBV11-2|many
CASSLGGQGVFGYTF
TGTGCCAGCAGCTTAGGGGGACAGGGGGTCTTTGGCTACACCTTC
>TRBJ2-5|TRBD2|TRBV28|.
CASAGRGTSLRVQGTQYF
TGTGCCAGCGCCGGTAGAGGGACTAGCTTACGGGTTCAAGGGACCCAGTACTTC
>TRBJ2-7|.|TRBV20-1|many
CSAATGGDFEQYF
TGCAGTGCAGCAACAGGGGGGGATTTCGAGCAGTACTTC
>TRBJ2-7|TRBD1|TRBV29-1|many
CSVEGPGQGVNEQYF
TGCAGCGTTGAGGGCCCGGGACAGGGGGTAAACGAGCAGTACTTC
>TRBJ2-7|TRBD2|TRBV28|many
CASSLREGSYEQYF
TGTGCCAGCAGTTTGAGGGAGGGATCCTACGAGCAGTACTTC
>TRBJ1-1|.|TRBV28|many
CASSFLGLNTEAFF
TGTGCCAGCAGCTTCTTGGGGCTGAACACTGAAGCTTTCTTT
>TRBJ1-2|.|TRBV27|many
CASRPTTGIGYGYTF
TGTGCCAGCAGGCCAACAACAGGGATCGGGTATGGCTACACCTTC
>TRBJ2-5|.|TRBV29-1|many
CSVGDGSALSGWYQETQYF
TGCAGCGTTGGGGACGGATCGGCCCTTAGCGGTTGGTACCAAGAGACCCAGTACTTC
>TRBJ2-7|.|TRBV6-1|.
CASSPDGGGYEQYF
TGTGCCAGCAGCCCGGATGGGGGAGGCTACGAGCAGTACTTC
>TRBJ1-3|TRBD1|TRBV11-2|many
CASSIPGTGLSSGNTIYF
TGTGCCAGCAGCATACCCGGGACAGGACTTAGCTCTGGAAACACCATATATTTT
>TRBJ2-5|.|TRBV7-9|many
CASSSPSGASETQYF
TGTGCCAGCAGCTCACCTTCTGGGGCTTCGGAGACCCAGTACTTC
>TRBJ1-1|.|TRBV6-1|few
CASRPGHMNTEAFF
TGTGCCAGCAGACCGGGACATATGAACACTGAAGCTTTCTTT
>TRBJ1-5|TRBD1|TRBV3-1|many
CASSRGTGNQPQHF
TGTGCCAGCAGCAGAGGGACAGGCAATCAGCCCCAGCATTTT
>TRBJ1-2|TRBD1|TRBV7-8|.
CASRPRGGVGYTF
TGTGCCAGCAGGCCCAGGGGGGGGGTTGGCTACACCTTC
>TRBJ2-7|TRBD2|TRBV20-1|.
CSARDPSSGSHEQYF
TGCAGTGCTAGAGACCCCTCTAGCGGGAGCCACGAGCAGTACTTC
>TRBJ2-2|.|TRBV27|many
CASISLGGAGGELFF
TGTGCCAGCATCTCCTTAGGGGGAGCTGGCGGGGAGCTGTTTTTT
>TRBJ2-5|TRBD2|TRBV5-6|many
CASSVRRLAGYQETQYF
TGTGCCAGCAGCGTCCGCCGACTAGCGGGTTACCAAGAGACCCAGTACTTC
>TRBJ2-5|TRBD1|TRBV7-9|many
CASTSILGRGQETQYF
TGTGCCAGCACCTCTATCCTTGGCAGGGGGCAAGAGACCCAGTACTTC
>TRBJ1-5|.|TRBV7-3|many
CASSLSISSNQPQHF
TGTGCCAGCAGCTTATCTATAAGTAGCAATCAGCCCCAGCATTTT
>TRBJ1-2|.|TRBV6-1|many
CASSREQGYGYTF
TGTGCCAGCAGCCGGGAACAGGGATATGGCTACACCTTC
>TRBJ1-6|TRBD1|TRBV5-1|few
CASSLAGTGESPLHF
TGCGCCAGCAGCTTGGCCGGGACAGGTGAATCACCCCTCCACTTT
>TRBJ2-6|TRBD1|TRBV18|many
CASSPPGTGTGANVLTF
TGTGCCAGCTCACCACCCGGGACAGGGACTGGGGCCAACGTCCTGACTTTC
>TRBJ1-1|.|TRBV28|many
CASKGGLMNTEAFF
TGTGCCAGCAAGGGGGGTCTCATGAACACTGAAGCTTTCTTT